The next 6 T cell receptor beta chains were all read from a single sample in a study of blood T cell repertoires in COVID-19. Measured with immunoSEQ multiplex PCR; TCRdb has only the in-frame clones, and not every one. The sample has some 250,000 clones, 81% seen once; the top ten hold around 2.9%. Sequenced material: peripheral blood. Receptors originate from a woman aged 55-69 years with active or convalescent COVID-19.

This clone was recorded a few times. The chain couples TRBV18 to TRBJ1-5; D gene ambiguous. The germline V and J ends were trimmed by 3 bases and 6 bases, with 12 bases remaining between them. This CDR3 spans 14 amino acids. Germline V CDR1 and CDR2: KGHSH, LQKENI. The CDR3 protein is CASSPVEASQPQHF. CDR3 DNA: TGTGCCAGCTCACCCGTCGAGGCAAGTCAGCCCCAGCATTTT.

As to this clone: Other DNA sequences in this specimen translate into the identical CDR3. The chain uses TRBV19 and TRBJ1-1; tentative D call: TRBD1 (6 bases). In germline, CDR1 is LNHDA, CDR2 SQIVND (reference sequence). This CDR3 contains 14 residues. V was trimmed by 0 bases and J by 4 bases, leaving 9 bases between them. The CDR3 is CASSIDRGTTEAFF. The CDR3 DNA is TGTGCCAGTAGTATAGATAGGGGGACCACTGAAGCTTTCTTT.

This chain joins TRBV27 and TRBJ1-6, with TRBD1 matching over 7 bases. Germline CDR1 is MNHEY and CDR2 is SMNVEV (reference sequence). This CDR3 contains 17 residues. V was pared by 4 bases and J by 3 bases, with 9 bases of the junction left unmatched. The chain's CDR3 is CASSSRQGAIYNSPLHF. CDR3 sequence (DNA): TGTGCCAGCAGTTCCAGACAGGGAGCCATCTATAATTCACCCCTCCACTTT.

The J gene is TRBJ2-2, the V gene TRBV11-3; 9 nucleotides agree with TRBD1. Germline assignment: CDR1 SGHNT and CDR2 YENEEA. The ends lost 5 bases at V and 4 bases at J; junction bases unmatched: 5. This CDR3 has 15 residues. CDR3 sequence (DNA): TGTGCCAGCAGCCCACAGGGGGCGGGCACCGGGGAGCTGTTTTTT. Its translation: CASSPQGAGTGELFF.

The CDR3 sequence: CASSEALLGRGREKLFF. CDR3 DNA sequence: TGTGCCAGCAGTGAAGCCCTTCTCGGGAGGGGCAGGGAAAAACTGTTTTTT. This sequence joins TRBV2 and TRBJ1-4, with D maybe TRBD1 (5 bases). Germline V gene sequence: CDR1 SNHLY, CDR2 FYNNEI. With 0 bases removed from V and 8 bases from J, the gap between germline ends came to 19 bases. The CDR3 loop spans 17 amino acids.

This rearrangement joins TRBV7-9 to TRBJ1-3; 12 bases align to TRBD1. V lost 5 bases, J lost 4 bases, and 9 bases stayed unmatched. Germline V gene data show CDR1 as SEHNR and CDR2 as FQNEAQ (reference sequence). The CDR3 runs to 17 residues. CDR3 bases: TGTGCCAGCAGCCCCGGGACAGGGGGCGTAGGAGGAAACACCATATATTTT. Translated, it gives CASSPGTGGVGGNTIYF.